The clone carrying this TCR beta chain occurred many times. The antigen remains unidentified. This CDR3 has 15 residues. Germline assignment: CDR1 SGHTA and CDR2 FQGNSA. V was clipped by 5 bases and J by 0 bases, with 10 bases between them. TCR beta libraries were prepared from cDNA with unique molecular identifiers. T cells, about 0.9 to 11 million of them, yielded roughly 470,000 cDNA molecules. TCRdb processed the PCR reads anew with MiXCR; each CDR3 protein has one entry. The table has hundreds of thousands of distinct CDR3 sequences, 36% seen once; the top ten hold under 5.5%. The data derive from a study of post-analysis software for immune sequencing data. Study at large: Relapsing-remitting, secondary progressive and progressive-relapsing courses of multiple sclerosis were included. Notes on the study in general: There were several TRBV segments more frequent in patients than controls, and TRBV5-6, TRBV5-1 and TRBV20-1 were among them. When the samples were clustered directly with F measure, those that had been prepared in the same batch showed strong co-clustering. Multiple sclerosis was associated with a significant reduction in normalized Chao1 diversity relative to controls.

The specimen sequenced was blood. This TCR was sampled from a girl aged 5-17 years with multiple sclerosis. The J gene is TRBJ1-4, the V gene TRBV7-2; no reliable D call. CDR3 in DNA: TGTGCCAGCAGCCGCGCCCCCGCAACTAATGAAAAACTGTTTTTT. Encoded protein: CASSRAPATNEKLFF.